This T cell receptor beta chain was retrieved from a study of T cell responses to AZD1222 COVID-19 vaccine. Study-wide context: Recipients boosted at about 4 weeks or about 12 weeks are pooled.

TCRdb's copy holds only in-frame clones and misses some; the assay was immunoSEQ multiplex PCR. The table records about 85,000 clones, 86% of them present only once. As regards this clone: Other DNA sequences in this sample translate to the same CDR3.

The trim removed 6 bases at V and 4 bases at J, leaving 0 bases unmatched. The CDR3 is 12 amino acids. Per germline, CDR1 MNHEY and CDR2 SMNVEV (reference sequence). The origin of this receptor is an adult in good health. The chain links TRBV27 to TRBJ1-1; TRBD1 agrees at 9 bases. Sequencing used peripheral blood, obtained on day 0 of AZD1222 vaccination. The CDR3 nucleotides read TGTGCCAGCAGGACAGGGGGCACTGAAGCTTTCTTT. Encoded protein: CASRTGGTEAFF.